This T cell receptor (beta chain) was identified in a study of T cell responses to AZD1222 COVID-19 vaccine. The study, taken as a whole, reports: CD4 TCRs associated with vaccination spanned spike, dominating at 160-218 and 743-854. There were repertoire samples only from the period after the peak T cell response. White British donors predominated, females outnumbered males, and clonal diversity was possibly underestimated.

Sequencing was performed with immunoSEQ multiplex PCR; in TCRdb, only in-frame clones are kept and a portion is missing. The table has over 130,000 clones, 85% to 90% seen once. CDR1 is SGHRS and CDR2 is YFSETQ in the germline V gene. Trimming at V came to 4 bases and at J to 7 bases, leaving 6 bases not matched to a gene. The CDR3 runs to 14 residues. In regard to this clone: Its target is unknown.

The sequence was collected from an adult in good health. V and J are TRBV5-1 and TRBJ1-4; 8 nucleotides agree with TRBD1. Sequenced here: peripheral blood, sampled on day 0 of AZD1222 vaccination. The CDR3 DNA sequence: TGCGCCAGCAGCCAAGGACAGGGCGGTGAAAAACTGTTTTTT. Its translation: CASSQGQGGEKLFF.